Listed here is a single T cell receptor (beta chain). Its antigen is not identified. This record comes from a study of PD-1 blockade in classical Hodgkin lymphoma. Described time point: cycle 4 day 1 (C4D1), after less than 7 weeks of nivolumab. All the patients suffered relapse after autologous stem cell transplantation, and brentuximab vedotin exposure differed. Study-level points and caveats: Newly diagnosed and completely responding patients shared comparable baseline diversity.

Germline V CDR1 and CDR2: SGHTA, FQGNSA. The CDR3 covers 14 residues. Deletions cut 2 bases from V and 0 bases from J, with 2 bases between. Repertoires were generated with immunoSEQ multiplex PCR, while TCRdb's copy carries only in-frame clones and drops some. The sample shows 21,000 or so clones, roughly 90% of them seen only once. V gene TRBV7-2 combines with J gene TRBJ1-6; D gene uncertain. The starting material was peripheral blood mononuclear cells (PBMCs), obtained before the fourth cycle of nivolumab. The TCR sequence derives from a human donor with classical Hodgkin lymphoma. CDR3 in amino acids: CASSLSSYNSPLHF. Here the CDR3 DNA reads TGTGCCAGCAGCTTAAGCTCCTATAATTCACCCCTCCACTTT.